Shown below are 26 T cell receptor beta chains from a single sample sequenced in a study of blood T cell repertoires in COVID-19. The data were produced by immunoSEQ multiplex PCR, yet TCRdb's version contains in-frame clones alone and is incomplete. The sample shows 55,000 to 85,000 clones, about nine tenths of them seen only once. Sequences were obtained from peripheral blood. The receptors shown here come from a woman under 30 with acute or convalescent COVID-19.

This clone occurred a few times. The chain employs TRBV29-1 and TRBJ2-1; no clear D gene. Per germline, CDR1 SQVTM and CDR2 ANQGSEA. CDR3 length: 15 amino acids. V lost 0 bases, J lost 5 bases, and 14 bases lay in between. In DNA, the CDR3 is TGCAGCGTTGAAGATTTACAGTACAGCCACAATGAGCAGTTCTTC. As protein: CSVEDLQYSHNEQFF.

This chain uses TRBV10-3 with TRBJ1-1, with 10 bases identical to TRBD1. CDR1 and CDR2 (germline): ENHRY, SYGVKD. V lost 2 bases and J lost 4; bases outside the gene matches: 7. This CDR3 spans 16 amino acids. The CDR3 DNA is TGTGCCATCAGTGAGACCAGACAGGGGGCCAGCACTGAAGCTTTCTTT. This encodes CAISETRQGASTEAFF.

The DNA of the CDR3 is TGTGCCAGCAGCCAAGGACAGAACTATGGCTACACCTTC. This gives the protein CASSQGQNYGYTF. The chain combines TRBV6-5 with TRBJ1-2; tentatively, D is TRBD1 (6 bases). V was shortened by 6 bases and J by 2 bases, with 10 bases between the two germline ends. CDR3 length equals 13 residues. The germline V gene encodes CDR1 MNHEY and CDR2 SVGAGI.

This chain connects TRBV21-1 to TRBJ1-5. TRBV21-1 is listed as a pseudogene. This CDR3 comprises 15 residues. CDR3 sequence: CASSIGRGVNQPQHF. Here the CDR3 DNA reads TGTGCCAGCAGCATCGGACGGGGAGTGAATCAGCCCCAGCATTTT.

The chain has TRBV9 and TRBJ2-7; D is possibly TRBD2 (6 bases). Germline-derived CDR1 and CDR2 are SGDLS and YYNGEE. The V gene lost 4 bases and the J gene lost 3 bases, with 11 bases spanning the gap. The CDR3 consists of 13 residues. Here the CDR3 reads CASSPGTYYEQYF. The CDR3 coding sequence is TGTGCCAGCAGCCCCGGGACTTACTACGAGCAGTACTTC. Supplemented by reference TRBV9 and TRBJ2-7, the full variable domain reads DSGVTQTPKHLITATGQRVTLRCSPRSGDLSVYWYQQSLDQGLQFLIQYYNGEERAKGNILERFSAQQFPDLHSELNLSSLELGDSALYFCASSPGTYYEQYFGPGTRLTVT.

This clone was seen only a few times. The chain is built from TRBV28 and TRBJ2-5, with 12 bases that match TRBD1. CDR1 is MDHEN, CDR2 SYDVKM, per germline. There are 19 residues in the CDR3. Losses at the gene ends were 4 bases for V and 1 base for J; bases not matched to a gene: 13. CDR3 sequence reads: CASSSTPGQGASSQETQYF. Written as DNA, the CDR3 is TGTGCCAGCAGTTCGACTCCGGGACAGGGGGCCTCATCCCAAGAGACCCAGTACTTC. The full variable domain, rest sourced from reference TRBV28 and TRBJ2-5, is DVKVTQSSRYLVKRTGEKVFLECVQDMDHENMFWYRQDPGLGLRLIYFSYDVKMKEKGDIPEGYSVSREKKERFSLILESASTNQTSMYLCASSSTPGQGASSQETQYFGPGTRLLVL.

This clone was observed a single time. This chain connects TRBV2 to TRBJ1-6; the D gene is possibly TRBD1 (5 bases). The germline V gene has CDR1 SNHLY and CDR2 FYNNEI. The CDR3 runs to 15 residues. Trimming cost V 6 bases and J 7 bases, with 16 bases left between them. In DNA, the CDR3 is TGTGCCAGCAGGCTTCTACCGGGGGAAAATTCACCCCTCCACTTT. It specifies CASRLLPGENSPLHF.

J is TRBJ1-3 and V is TRBV5-1; no firm D call. CDR1 SGHRS and CDR2 YFSETQ come from the germline V gene. Between the trimmed V and J ends, which lost 2 bases and 8 bases, there was a span of 17 bases. The CDR3 covers 15 residues. The CDR3 loop reads CASSFGVGMRDTIYF. The DNA for the CDR3 is TGCGCCAGCAGCTTCGGAGTGGGAATGCGGGACACCATATATTTT.

The rearrangement uses TRBV5-6 and TRBJ2-3; 13 bases match TRBD2. CDR3 size: 16 residues. V gave up 4 bases and J gave up 2 bases; unmatched junction bases: 4. The germline V gene has CDR1 SGHDT and CDR2 YYEEEE. The chain's CDR3 is CASSLGLAGNTDTQYF. In DNA, the CDR3 is TGTGCCAGCAGCCTGGGACTAGCGGGGAACACAGATACGCAGTATTTT.

The rearrangement uses TRBV6-5 and TRBJ2-7; 12 bases agree with TRBD2. The CDR3 loop spans 14 amino acids. The V gene end was trimmed by 6 bases and the J gene end by 4 bases; junction bases not matched to a gene: 4. Germline CDR1 MNHEY, CDR2 SVGAGI. The CDR3 region has the DNA TGTGCCAGCAGGCAGGGACTAGCGGGTTACGAGCAGTACTTC. Its translation is CASRQGLAGYEQYF.

Remarks on this clone: Other nucleotide sequences in the sample specify the same CDR3. The chain carries TRBV5-6 and TRBJ1-5; D may be TRBD1 (5 bases). The CDR3 runs to 14 residues. Germline V lookup: CDR1 SGHDT, CDR2 YYEEEE. V shed 2 bases and J shed 6 bases, with 12 bases lying between them. The CDR3 DNA is TGTGCCAGCAGCTTCCAGGGTAAGGGTCAGCCCCAGCATTTT. It specifies CASSFQGKGQPQHF. Full variable domain (outside the CDR3, taken from reference TRBV5-6 and TRBJ1-5): DAGVTQSPTHLIKTRGQQVTLRCSPKSGHDTVSWYQQALGQGPQFIFQYYEEEERQRGNFPDRFSGHQFPNYSSELNVNALLLGDSALYLCASSFQGKGQPQHFGDGTRLSIL.

The chain has TRBV7-2 and TRBJ2-1; a weak D match, TRBD2 (6 bases). This CDR3 contains 13 residues. The V gene's germline CDR1 is SGHTA and CDR2 FQGNSA. Deletions cut 3 bases from V and 9 bases from J, with 12 bases between. CDR3 in DNA: TGTGCCAGCAGCTTTAGGAGGGGCTTTGAGCAGTTCTTC. This translates into CASSFRRGFEQFF.

The genes are TRBV5-4 and TRBJ2-3; the match to TRBD2 covers 11 bases. V trimming: 7 bases; J trimming: 2 bases; junction bases outside the gene matches: 12. Germline CDR1 reads SGHNT; CDR2 reads YYREEE (reference sequence). The CDR3 loop spans 17 amino acids. Here the CDR3 reads CASSFSGGVVLTDTQYF. The CDR3, as DNA: TGTGCCAGCTCCTTTAGCGGGGGGGTTGTTCTCACAGATACGCAGTATTTT.

In nucleotides, the CDR3 is TGTGCCAGCAGCCGAGACAGCACCGGGGAGCTGTTTTTT. This codes for CASSRDSTGELFF. The V gene is TRBV11-3, the J gene TRBJ2-2, with D possibly TRBD1 on 5 matching bases. The CDR3 runs to 13 residues. Trimming removed 5 bases at V and 4 bases at J, with 8 bases between. The germline V gene encodes CDR1 SGHNT and CDR2 YENEEA.

The chain is built from TRBV6-5 and TRBJ2-7; D remains unclear. CDR3 size: 14 residues. Trimming pared 7 bases from V and 6 bases from J, leaving 19 bases between. Germline-derived CDR1 and CDR2 are MNHEY and SVGAGI. The CDR3 region is CASNAAAELFEQYF. The CDR3 DNA follows: TGTGCCAGCAATGCGGCGGCCGAATTGTTCGAGCAGTACTTC.

The chain is built from TRBV5-1 and TRBJ2-5; 12 positions agree with TRBD1. V lost 4 bases and J lost 5; bases outside the gene matches: 9. Germline assignment: CDR1 SGHRS and CDR2 YFSETQ. This CDR3 contains 16 residues. The CDR3 bases are TGCGCCAGCAGCAACCGGGACAGGGGGCGGTGGGAGACCCAGTACTTC. Residues: CASSNRDRGRWETQYF.

V is TRBV5-4 and J is TRBJ2-1; D perhaps matches TRBD2 (7 bases). The CDR3 length is 17 residues. Germline V gene sequence: CDR1 SGHNT, CDR2 YYREEE (reference sequence). The ends were cut back, 2 bases at V and 4 bases at J, with 19 bases in the middle. The CDR3 region has the DNA TGTGCCAGCAGCTTTGGGGGGGGGCCGATTATTTACAATGAGCAGTTCTTC. Translating it yields CASSFGGGPIIYNEQFF.

The chain employs TRBV3-1 (or the pseudogene TRBV3-2) and TRBJ1-4; 10 nucleotides match TRBD1. The CDR3 extends over 18 amino acids. After removal of 1 base from V and 7 bases from J, the junction contained 12 bases not matched to a gene. Germline CDR1 is LGHDT and CDR2 is YNNKEL (reference sequence). This CDR3 is CASSQVGTGDEGGEKLFF. The DNA of the CDR3 is TGTGCCAGCAGCCAAGTCGGGACAGGGGATGAGGGAGGTGAAAAACTGTTTTTT.

Written as DNA, the CDR3 is TGTGCCAGCAGTGAACTCGGGGACAGCTCCTACGAGCAGTACTTC. Its protein product is CASSELGDSSYEQYF. The J gene is TRBJ2-7, the V gene TRBV6-1; 7 bases are a match to TRBD1. The CDR3 sequence is 15 residues long. The V segment lost 2 bases and the J segment 0 bases; nucleotides outside the gene matches: 4. CDR1 and CDR2 from the germline V gene are MNHNS and SASEGT.

J is TRBJ1-4 and V is TRBV15, with D possibly TRBD1 on 5 matching bases. The CDR3 is 11 amino acids. V dropped 10 bases and J dropped 5 bases, with 8 bases sitting between them. Germline V gives CDR1 LNHNV, CDR2 YYDKDF (reference sequence). The CDR3 DNA sequence: TGTGCCAAGGGGAGGAATGAAAAACTGTTTTTT. Its translation: CAKGRNEKLFF. The full variable domain, with the rest looked up from reference TRBV15 and TRBJ1-4, is DAMVIQNPRYQVTQFGKPVTLSCSQTLNHNVMYWYQQKSSQAPKLLFHYYDKDFNNEADTPDNFQSRRPNTSFCFLDIRSPGLGDTAMYLCAKGRNEKLFFGSGTQLSVL.

In this sample, this clone turned up once. This chain connects TRBV7-6 to TRBJ2-3; a weak D match, TRBD1 (6 bases). V was pared by 3 bases and J by 5 bases, with 9 bases between. Germline V CDR1 and CDR2: SGHVS, FNYEAQ. The CDR3 sequence is 13 residues long. CDR3: CASSFQQGDTQYF. For the CDR3, the DNA is TGTGCCAGCAGCTTTCAACAGGGAGATACGCAGTATTTT.

This chain links TRBV7-8 with TRBJ1-2; 9 bases agree with TRBD1. Looked up from germline, CDR1 is SGHVS and CDR2 is FQNEAQ. V shed 3 bases and J 8 bases; nucleotides not matched to a gene: 10. The CDR3 totals 15 residues. CDR3 in DNA: TGTGCCAGCAGCTTTCTGGGACAGGGAGTTTCCGGCTACACCTTC. It encodes CASSFLGQGVSGYTF.

The V gene is TRBV19, the J gene TRBJ1-1; weak D call: TRBD1 (6 bases). Per the germline V gene, CDR1 is LNHDA and CDR2 is SQIVND (reference sequence). This CDR3 comprises 16 residues. The ends were cut back, 1 base at V and 5 bases at J, with 17 bases in the middle. This chain's CDR3 is CASSIGAPGEMTEAFF. The DNA of the CDR3 is TGTGCCAGTAGTATAGGGGCCCCAGGGGAGATGACTGAAGCTTTCTTT.

The gene calls are TRBV6-2 or TRBV6-3 and TRBJ2-7, with 10 bases fitting TRBD2. The junction had 5 bases not matched to a gene; V was cut back by 4 bases and J by 2 bases. Germline V lookup: CDR1 MNHEY, CDR2 SVGEGT. The CDR3 is made up of 15 amino acids. The CDR3 coding sequence is TGTGCCAGCAGTTCGGGACTAGCGCTCCCCTACGAGCAGTACTTC. Translated: CASSSGLALPYEQYF.

The chain links TRBV18 to TRBJ2-1; possibly TRBD1 for D (6 bases). Germline-derived CDR1 and CDR2 are KGHSH and LQKENI. V was clipped by 1 base and J by 6 bases, with 13 bases between them. This CDR3 contains 15 residues. The CDR3: CASSPQQGSANEQFF. The CDR3 coding sequence is TGTGCCAGCTCACCACAGCAGGGGTCGGCCAATGAGCAGTTCTTC.

The chain combines TRBV3-1 (or the pseudogene TRBV3-2) with TRBJ2-7, with no clear D. Trimming cost V 3 bases and J 0 bases, with 6 bases left between them. Germline-derived CDR1 and CDR2 are LGHDT and YNNKEL (reference sequence). This CDR3 comprises 13 residues. The CDR3, as DNA: TGTGCCAGCAGCCAGGAGAGCTCCTACGAGCAGTACTTC. Translation gives CASSQESSYEQYF.